The next 22 T cell receptor beta chains were all read from a single sample in a study of blood T cell repertoires in COVID-19. TCRdb keeps only in-frame clones here, not all; method: immunoSEQ multiplex PCR. Of 99,000 or so clones listed, just over 85% are singletons. Sequencing was done on a sample of peripheral blood. Receptor source: a man in his fifties with COVID-19, enrolled during active disease.

The CDR3 DNA follows: TGTGCCAGCAGACGGACAGACCCACCCCTCCACTTT. It encodes CASRRTDPPLHF. The chain has TRBV6-5 and TRBJ1-6; TRBD1 is a possible D gene (6 bases). CDR1 and CDR2 from the germline V gene are MNHEY and SVGAGI. With 6 bases removed from V and 11 bases from J, the gap between germline ends came to 11 bases. The CDR3 is 12 residues long.

J is TRBJ1-2 and V is TRBV7-9; 7 nucleotides agree with TRBD1. The germline CDR1 and CDR2 sequences are SEHNR and FQNEAQ (reference sequence). The CDR3 is made up of 16 amino acids. The V segment lost 1 base and the J segment 3 bases; nucleotides outside the gene matches: 8. CDR3 DNA: TGTGCCAGCAGCTTAGACGCCCCCGGACAGGACTATGGCTACACCTTC. Its protein product is CASSLDAPGQDYGYTF.

This clone showed up just a few times. The chain uses TRBV4-1 and TRBJ1-3; the D is unclear. The CDR3 covers 16 residues. Trimming stripped 1 base from V and 0 bases from J, with 10 bases between. Per germline, CDR1 MGHRA and CDR2 YSYEKL. The CDR3 DNA reads as TGCGCCAGCAGCCAAGTGGCCGTAAGCTCTGGAAACACCATATATTTT. Amino acids: CASSQVAVSSGNTIYF.

This chain connects TRBV4-1 to TRBJ2-5, with 9 positions matching TRBD1. Germline trimming cut 3 bases from V and 1 base from J; bases unmatched to any gene: 12. The CDR3 runs 18 residues. The germline CDR1 and CDR2 sequences are MGHRA and YSYEKL. CDR3 sequence reads: CASSQALDRGYSQETQYF. The CDR3 nucleotides read TGCGCCAGCAGCCAGGCGTTGGACAGGGGCTATAGCCAAGAGACCCAGTACTTC.

This chain connects TRBV5-8 to TRBJ2-7; the D gene is possibly TRBD2 (5 bases). Germline V gene lookup returns CDR1 SGHTS and CDR2 YDEGEE. The CDR3 contains 14 residues. Trimming took off 4 bases at V and 0 bases at J, with 11 bases between the two ends. The DNA of the CDR3 is TGTGCCAGCAGCGCGGGTTACAGCTCCTACGAGCAGTACTTC. It is translated as CASSAGYSSYEQYF.

V gene TRBV3-1 (or the pseudogene TRBV3-2) combines with J gene TRBJ2-7; the D gene is possibly TRBD2 (7 bases). V lost 6 bases and J 0 bases, leaving 15 bases between the germline ends. The CDR3 has 15 amino acids. CDR1 and CDR2 (germline): LGHDT, YNNKEL (reference sequence). Written as DNA, the CDR3 is TGTGCCAGCAGTCAACCACGGGGGGCCTCCTACGAGCAGTACTTC. Its protein is CASSQPRGASYEQYF.

CDR3 nucleotide sequence: TGTGCCAGTAGTACCGACTCGACAGGCGGGCGAAGATCACCCCTCCACTTT. This sequence encodes CASSTDSTGGRRSPLHF. The chain couples TRBV19 to TRBJ1-6, with TRBD1 as a possible D gene (6 bases). The CDR3 extends over 17 amino acids. V lost 4 bases and J lost 10, with 23 bases in between. CDR1 and CDR2 from the germline V gene are LNHDA and SQIVND (reference sequence).

This clone was seen a single time. The gene calls are TRBV5-1 and TRBJ2-7, with 8 bases aligning to TRBD1. J was trimmed by 9 bases and V by 5 bases; bases with no gene match: 13. This CDR3 has 14 amino acids. Germline CDR1 and CDR2: SGHRS and YFSETQ. The CDR3 spells CASSPGGGRGRQYF. The CDR3 DNA is TGCGCCAGCAGTCCAGGGGGCGGACGAGGAAGGCAGTACTTC.

The chain joins TRBV14 to TRBJ1-2, with D perhaps TRBD1 (6 bases). Trimming pared 1 base from V and 4 bases from J, leaving 7 bases between. The CDR3 runs 13 residues. The V gene's germline CDR1 is SGHDN and CDR2 FVKESK. The CDR3 DNA is TGTGCCAGCAGCCAAGGGACAGTCTATGGCTACACCTTC. This sequence encodes CASSQGTVYGYTF.

The rearrangement joins TRBV6-5 to TRBJ1-3, with D unclear. V was clipped by 6 bases and J by 0 bases, with 6 bases between them. CDR3 length: 13 residues. In germline, CDR1 is MNHEY, CDR2 SVGAGI. The CDR3 nucleotides are TGTGCCAGCAGGCGACTCTCTGGAAACACCATATATTTT. Translation gives CASRRLSGNTIYF.

J is TRBJ1-2 and V is TRBV18, with 9 bases fitting TRBD1. Germline assignment: CDR1 KGHSH and CDR2 LQKENI. Germline trimming cut 3 bases from V and 8 bases from J; bases unmatched to any gene: 4. The CDR3 is 13 amino acids. CDR3 sequence reads: CASSPGQGVGYTF. The CDR3 nucleotides read TGTGCCAGCTCACCGGGACAGGGAGTGGGCTACACCTTC.

This clone was found a few times. The V call is TRBV7-9, the J call TRBJ1-1, with 8 positions matching TRBD1. The CDR3 has 15 residues. The ends lost 1 base at V and 2 bases at J; junction bases unmatched: 3. Germline assignment: CDR1 SEHNR and CDR2 FQNEAQ (reference sequence). The CDR3, as DNA: TGTGCCAGCAGCTTAGGGGACAGGATTAACACTGAAGCTTTCTTT. Amino acids: CASSLGDRINTEAFF.

The chain has TRBV11-2 and TRBJ1-6, with 7 bases lining up with TRBD1. CDR1 SGHAT and CDR2 FQNNGV come from the germline V gene. After removal of 3 bases from V and 7 bases from J, the junction contained 3 bases not matched to a gene. The CDR3 is 14 residues long. This CDR3 is CASSLGQHNSPLHF. The CDR3 nucleotides are TGTGCCAGCAGCTTGGGACAGCACAATTCACCCCTCCACTTT.

In this sample, this clone turned up a few times. The rearrangement uses TRBV19 and TRBJ2-2, with TRBD2 matching over 12 bases. Germline loops: CDR1 LNHDA, CDR2 SQIVND (reference sequence). The V and J ends lost 3 bases and 6 bases, in that order; junction bases with no gene match: 2. The length of the CDR3 is 15 residues. The CDR3 loop is CASSISSGGAGELFF. The CDR3 coding sequence is TGTGCCAGTAGTATTTCTAGCGGGGGGGCCGGGGAGCTGTTTTTT.

The chain joins TRBV15 to TRBJ1-5, with D tentatively TRBD1 (6 bases). Looked up from germline, CDR1 is LNHNV and CDR2 is YYDKDF (reference sequence). Trimming left V 0 bases short and J 4 bases short, with 10 bases between. The CDR3 loop spans 15 amino acids. Here the CDR3 DNA reads TGTGCCACCAGCAGAGAATGGGGGCCAAATCAGCCCCAGCATTTT. Protein product: CATSREWGPNQPQHF.

This chain connects TRBV5-4 to TRBJ1-1, with no clear D. V was cut by 0 bases and J by 4 bases, with 16 bases left in between. Germline-derived CDR1 and CDR2 are SGHNT and YYREEE (reference sequence). The CDR3 runs 16 residues. CDR3 in DNA: TGTGCCAGCAGCTTGGGGGCGTCGGGGAGTGGCACTGAAGCTTTCTTT. Translation: CASSLGASGSGTEAFF.

The chain uses TRBV18 and TRBJ2-6; D might be TRBD1 (5 bases). V was cut by 1 base and J by 0 bases, with 10 bases left in between. From germline, CDR1 is KGHSH and CDR2 LQKENI. The CDR3 covers 17 residues. The CDR3 loop is CASSPQGINSGANVLTF. For the CDR3, the DNA is TGTGCCAGCTCACCACAGGGGATCAACTCTGGGGCCAACGTCCTGACTTTC.

This sequence joins TRBV3-1 (or the pseudogene TRBV3-2) and TRBJ2-3; a weak D match, TRBD1 (8 bases). From germline, CDR1 is LGHDT and CDR2 YNNKEL (reference sequence). CDR3 length equals 16 residues. The V end lost 5 bases, the J end lost 4 bases, and 19 bases lay between the germline ends. The CDR3 DNA reads as TGTGCCAGCAGCGAGGGAGGGACAGGCGTGGCAGATACGCAGTATTTT. Residues: CASSEGGTGVADTQYF.

This rearrangement joins TRBV6-5 to TRBJ1-1, with TRBD1 matching over 10 bases. CDR1 MNHEY and CDR2 SVGAGI come from the germline V gene. The CDR3 length is 12 residues. Unmatched junction bases numbered 6, after V lost 6 bases and J lost 11 bases. The CDR3 protein is CASRRDRGRAFF. The CDR3 nucleotides read TGTGCCAGCAGGAGGGACAGGGGCCGGGCTTTCTTT.

V and J are TRBV5-1 and TRBJ1-1; tentative D call: TRBD1 (6 bases). In germline, CDR1 is SGHRS, CDR2 YFSETQ. Between the trimmed V and J ends, which lost 0 bases and 1 base, there was a span of 19 bases. CDR3 length: 18 residues. DNA of the CDR3: TGCGCCAGCAGCTTGGAAGGGGTAGGGGGAAACGGGAACACTGAAGCTTTCTTT. Encoded protein: CASSLEGVGGNGNTEAFF.

The chain combines TRBV6-1 with TRBJ1-2; D gene uncertain. The germline CDR1 and CDR2 sequences are MNHNS and SASEGT. Trimming pared 2 bases from V and 0 bases from J, leaving 7 bases between. The CDR3 has 14 amino acids. CDR3 DNA: TGTGCCAGCAGTGAATACCCAGCTAACTATGGCTACACCTTC. Its protein product is CASSEYPANYGYTF.

This chain links TRBV30 with TRBJ1-4; D is uncertain. Trimming pared 0 bases from V and 7 bases from J, leaving 15 bases between. CDR1 is GTSNPN and CDR2 is SVGIG in the germline V gene (reference sequence). This CDR3 spans 15 amino acids. CDR3 sequence: CAWSVRGRETEKLFF. CDR3 in DNA: TGTGCCTGGAGTGTACGAGGACGGGAAACTGAAAAACTGTTTTTT.